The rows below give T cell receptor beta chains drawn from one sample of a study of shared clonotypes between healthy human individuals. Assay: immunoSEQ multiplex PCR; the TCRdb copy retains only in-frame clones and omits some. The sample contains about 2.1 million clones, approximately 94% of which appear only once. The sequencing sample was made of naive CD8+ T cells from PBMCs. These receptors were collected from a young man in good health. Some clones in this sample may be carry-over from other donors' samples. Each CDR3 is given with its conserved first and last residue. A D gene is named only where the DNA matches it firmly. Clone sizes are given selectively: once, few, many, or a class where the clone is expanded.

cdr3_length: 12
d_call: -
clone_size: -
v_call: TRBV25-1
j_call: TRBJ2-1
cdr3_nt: TGTGCCAGCAGTGACCCCTACAATGAGCAGTTCTTC
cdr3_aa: CASSDPYNEQFF

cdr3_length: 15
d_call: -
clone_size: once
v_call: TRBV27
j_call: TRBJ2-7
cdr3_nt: TGTGCCAGCAGTTTAAGGGGGGCAGGGTCCTACGAGCAGTACTTC
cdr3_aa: CASSLRGAGSYEQYF

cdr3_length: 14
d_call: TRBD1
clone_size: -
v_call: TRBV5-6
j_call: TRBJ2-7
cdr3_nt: TGTGCCAGCAGCTTAGAACACAGGGGGGCTGAGCAGTACTTC
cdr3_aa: CASSLEHRGAEQYF

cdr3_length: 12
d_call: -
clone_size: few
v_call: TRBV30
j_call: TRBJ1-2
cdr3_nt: TGTGCCTGGACAGCGAGGTTCTATGGCTACACCTTC
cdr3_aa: CAWTARFYGYTF

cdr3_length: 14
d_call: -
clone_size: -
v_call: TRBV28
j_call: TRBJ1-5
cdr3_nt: TGTGCCAGCAGTTTATACAGAGGAAATCAGCCCCAGCATTTT
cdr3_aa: CASSLYRGNQPQHF

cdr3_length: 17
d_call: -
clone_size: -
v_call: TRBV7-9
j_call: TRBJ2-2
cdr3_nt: TGTGCCAGCAGCCTGTTACTAGAGGTCGCGAACACCGGGGAGCTGTTTTTT
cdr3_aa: CASSLLLEVANTGELFF

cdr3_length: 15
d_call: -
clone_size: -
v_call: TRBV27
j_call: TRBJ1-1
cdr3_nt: TGTGCCTCTTCACCCAGAACAGGCCCCACCTCTGAAGCTTTCTTT
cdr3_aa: CASSPRTGPTSEAFF

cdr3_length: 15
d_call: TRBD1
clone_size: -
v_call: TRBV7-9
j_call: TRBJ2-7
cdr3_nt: TGTGCCAGCAGCGTACCGGGACAGCCGACGAACGAGCAGTACTTC
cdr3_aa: CASSVPGQPTNEQYF

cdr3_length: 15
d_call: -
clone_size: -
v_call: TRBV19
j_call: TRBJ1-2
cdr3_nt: TGTGCCAGTAGTATGGATGGGGGCAGGGCCTATGGCTACACCTTC
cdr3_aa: CASSMDGGRAYGYTF

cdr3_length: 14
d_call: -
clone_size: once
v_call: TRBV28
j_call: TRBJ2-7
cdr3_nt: TGTGCCAGCAGGGGCCCAACTCTCTCCTACGAGCAGTACTTC
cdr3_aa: CASRGPTLSYEQYF

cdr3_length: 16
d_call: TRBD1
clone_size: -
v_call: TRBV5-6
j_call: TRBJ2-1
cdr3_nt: TGTGCCAGCAGCCCCTGGACAGGGACCTTTTCACGGGAGCAGTTCTTC
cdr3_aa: CASSPWTGTFSREQFF

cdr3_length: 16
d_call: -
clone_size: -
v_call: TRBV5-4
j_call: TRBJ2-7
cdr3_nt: TGTGCCAGCAGCCTCGACCAGACTAGTCGAGCCTACGAGCAGTACTTC
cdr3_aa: CASSLDQTSRAYEQYF

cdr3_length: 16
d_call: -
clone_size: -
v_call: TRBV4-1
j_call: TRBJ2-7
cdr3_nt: TGCGCCAGCAGCCAAGATGGTGGGGGGCCAACCTACGAGCAGTACTTC
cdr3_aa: CASSQDGGGPTYEQYF

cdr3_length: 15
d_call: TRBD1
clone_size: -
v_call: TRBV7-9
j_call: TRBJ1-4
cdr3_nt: TGTGCCAGCAGCGGTACGCAGGGGGCGCATGAAAAACTGTTTTTT
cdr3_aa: CASSGTQGAHEKLFF

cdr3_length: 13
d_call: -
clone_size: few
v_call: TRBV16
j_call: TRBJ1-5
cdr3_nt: TGTGCCAGCAGCCAATCAGGGGGTCAGCCCCAGCATTTT
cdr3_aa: CASSQSGGQPQHF

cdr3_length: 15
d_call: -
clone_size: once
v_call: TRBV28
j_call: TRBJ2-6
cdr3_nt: TGTGCCAGCAGTCCCGTGATCTCTGGGGCCAACGTCCTGACTTTC
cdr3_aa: CASSPVISGANVLTF

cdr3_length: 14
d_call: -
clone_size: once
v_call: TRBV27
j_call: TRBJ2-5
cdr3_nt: TGTGCCAGCAGTAGTGTCGGACCGCAAGAGACCCAGTACTTC
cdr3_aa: CASSSVGPQETQYF

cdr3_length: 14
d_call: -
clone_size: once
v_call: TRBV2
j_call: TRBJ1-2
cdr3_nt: TGTGCCAGCAAGGGAGAGACACTCACTTCTGGCTACACCTTC
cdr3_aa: CASKGETLTSGYTF

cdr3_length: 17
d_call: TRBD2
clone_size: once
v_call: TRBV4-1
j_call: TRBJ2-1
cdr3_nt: TGCGCCAGCAGTAGTGCGGGAGTCGGGGTCGGCTACAATGAGCAGTTCTTC
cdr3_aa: CASSSAGVGVGYNEQFF

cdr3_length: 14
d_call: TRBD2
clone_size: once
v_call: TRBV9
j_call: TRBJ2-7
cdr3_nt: TGTGCCAGCAGCGTCTCAGCGGGAGGATACGAGCAGTACTTC
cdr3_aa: CASSVSAGGYEQYF

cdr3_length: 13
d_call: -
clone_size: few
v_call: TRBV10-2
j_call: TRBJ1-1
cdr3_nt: TGCGCCAGCAGAGAGGGGGGGGACACTGAAGCTTTCTTT
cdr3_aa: CASREGGDTEAFF

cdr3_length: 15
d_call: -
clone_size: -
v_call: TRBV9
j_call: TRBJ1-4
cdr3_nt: TGTGCCAGCAGCGTACATGGGAACCTGAATGAAAAACTGTTTTTT
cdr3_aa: CASSVHGNLNEKLFF

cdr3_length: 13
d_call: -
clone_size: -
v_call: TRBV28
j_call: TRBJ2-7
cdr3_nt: TGTGCCAGCAGTTTATGGAGGGGTTACGAGCAGTACTTC
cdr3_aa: CASSLWRGYEQYF

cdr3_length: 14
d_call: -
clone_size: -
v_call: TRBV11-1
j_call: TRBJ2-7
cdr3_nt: TGTGCCAGCAGCTTTGAAGTTGGTCTCTACGAGCAGTACTTC
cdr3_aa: CASSFEVGLYEQYF

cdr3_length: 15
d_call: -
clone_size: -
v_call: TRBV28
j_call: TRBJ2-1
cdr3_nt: TGTGCCAGCAGTTTTGGCGGCGGAAGCCTGAATGAGCAGTTCTTC
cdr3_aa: CASSFGGGSLNEQFF

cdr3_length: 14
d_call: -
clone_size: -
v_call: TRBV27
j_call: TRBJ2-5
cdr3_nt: TGTGCCAGCAGTTTATCCGCAGGGCGGGAGACCCAGTACTTC
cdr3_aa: CASSLSAGRETQYF

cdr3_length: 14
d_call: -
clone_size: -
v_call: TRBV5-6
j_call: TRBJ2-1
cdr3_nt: TGTGCCAGCAGCTTCTCGGACGCCAACAATGAGCAGTTCTTC
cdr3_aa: CASSFSDANNEQFF

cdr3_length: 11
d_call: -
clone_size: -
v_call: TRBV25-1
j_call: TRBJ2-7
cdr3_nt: TGTGCCAGCAGTGACATATACGAGCAGTACTTC
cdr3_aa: CASSDIYEQYF

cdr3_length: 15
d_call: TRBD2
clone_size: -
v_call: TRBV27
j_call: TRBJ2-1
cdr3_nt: TGTGCCAGCAGTTTTCCTAGCGGGGTTATAGGGGAGCAGTTCTTC
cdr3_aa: CASSFPSGVIGEQFF

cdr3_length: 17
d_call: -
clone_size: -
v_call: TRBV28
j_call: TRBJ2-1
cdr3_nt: TGTGCCAGCAGTTTAGACCCTAGGAGGGAAGACTACAATGAGCAGTTCTTC
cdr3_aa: CASSLDPRREDYNEQFF